This T cell receptor beta chain was found in a study of OX40 agonist ivuxolimab in advanced cancers. Study context: Participants averaged approximately 65 years of age (range 23 to 79) and were around 80% male. Previous treatment with anti-PD-1, anti-PD-L1 or anti-CTLA-4 therapy was allowed; roughly 40% had received some. Findings and caveats of the study: At doses 0.1 to 3.0 mg/kg, CD4+ and CD8+ clones expanded.

J was trimmed by 4 bases and V by 2 bases; bases with no gene match: 8. The CDR3 is 17 amino acids. CDR1 is SGHVS, CDR2 FQNEAQ, per germline. Comment on this clone: Its specificity is unknown.

Libraries were prepared by immunoSEQ multiplex PCR; TCRdb keeps only in-frame clonotypes and omits some of them. The table lists 55,000 to 65,000 clones, approximately 81% of them singletons. V usage is TRBV7-8 and J usage is TRBJ2-2; 9 bases line up with TRBD1. Material: CD4+ or CD8+ T cells sorted from blood, obtained in a trial of the OX40 agonist ivuxolimab. The clonotype was recovered from an adult with an advanced solid tumor such as melanoma, head and neck, liver or kidney cancer. CDR3 nucleotide sequence: TGTGCCAGCAGCTTAAACCGGGACAGGGATCGCACCGGGGAGCTGTTTTTT. Its translation: CASSLNRDRDRTGELFF.